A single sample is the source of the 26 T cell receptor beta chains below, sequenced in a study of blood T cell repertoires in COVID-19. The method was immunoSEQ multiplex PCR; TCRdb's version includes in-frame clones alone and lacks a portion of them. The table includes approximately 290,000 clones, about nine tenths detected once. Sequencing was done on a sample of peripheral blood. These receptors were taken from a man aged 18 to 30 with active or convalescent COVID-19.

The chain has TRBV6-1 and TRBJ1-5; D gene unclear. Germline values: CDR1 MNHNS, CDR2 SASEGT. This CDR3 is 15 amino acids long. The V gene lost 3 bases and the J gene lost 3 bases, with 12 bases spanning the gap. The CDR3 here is CASSDGRIYNQPQHF. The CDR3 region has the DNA TGTGCCAGCAGTGATGGCAGGATTTACAATCAGCCCCAGCATTTT.

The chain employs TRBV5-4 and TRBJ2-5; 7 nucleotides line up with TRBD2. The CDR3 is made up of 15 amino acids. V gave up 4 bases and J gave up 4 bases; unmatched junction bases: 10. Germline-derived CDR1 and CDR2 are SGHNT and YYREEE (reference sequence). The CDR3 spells CASSPRAGEGETQYF. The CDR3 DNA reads TGTGCCAGCAGCCCTCGGGCGGGGGAGGGAGAGACCCAGTACTTC.

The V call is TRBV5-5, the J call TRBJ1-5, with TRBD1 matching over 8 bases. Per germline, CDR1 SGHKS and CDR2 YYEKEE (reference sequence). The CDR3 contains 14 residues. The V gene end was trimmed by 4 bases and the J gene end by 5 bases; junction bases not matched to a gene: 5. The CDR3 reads CASSPGQGYQPQHF. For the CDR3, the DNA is TGTGCCAGCAGCCCTGGACAGGGCTATCAGCCCCAGCATTTT.

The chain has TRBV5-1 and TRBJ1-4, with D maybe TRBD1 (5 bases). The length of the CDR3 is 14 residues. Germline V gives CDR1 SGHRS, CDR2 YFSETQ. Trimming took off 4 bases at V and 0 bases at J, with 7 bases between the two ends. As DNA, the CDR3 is TGCGCCAGCAGCCGACAGTCAACTAATGAAAAACTGTTTTTT. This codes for CASSRQSTNEKLFF.

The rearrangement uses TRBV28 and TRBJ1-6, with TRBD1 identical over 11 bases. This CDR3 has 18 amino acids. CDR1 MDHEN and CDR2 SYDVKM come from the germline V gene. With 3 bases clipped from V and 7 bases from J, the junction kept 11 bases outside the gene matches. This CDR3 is CASSFKPVRTGGNSPLHF. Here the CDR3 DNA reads TGTGCCAGCAGTTTCAAACCAGTCCGGACAGGGGGCAATTCACCCCTCCACTTT.

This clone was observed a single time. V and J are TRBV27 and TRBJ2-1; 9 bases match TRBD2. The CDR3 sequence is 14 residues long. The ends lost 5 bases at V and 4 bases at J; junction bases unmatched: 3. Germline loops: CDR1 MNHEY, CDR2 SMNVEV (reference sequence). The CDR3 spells CASSRAGGYNEQFF. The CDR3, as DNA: TGTGCCAGCAGTAGGGCGGGGGGGTACAATGAGCAGTTCTTC.

The CDR3 loop reads CASSVQGSSGTEAFF. CDR3 bases: TGTGCCAGCAGCGTACAGGGGTCCTCGGGCACTGAAGCTTTCTTT. The chain links TRBV21-1 to TRBJ1-1; the table assigns TRBD1, which was not confirmed against the DNA. TRBV21-1 is annotated as a pseudogene. The CDR3 spans 15 residues.

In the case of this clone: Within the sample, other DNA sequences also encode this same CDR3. The DNA for the CDR3 is TGCGCCAGCAGCTCGACAGGGAACACTGAAGCTTTCTTT. Protein: CASSSTGNTEAFF. The chain carries TRBV5-1 and TRBJ1-1, with TRBD1 as a possible D gene (6 bases). The CDR3 extends over 13 amino acids. Trimming took off 3 bases at V and 1 base at J, with 7 bases between the two ends. CDR1 and CDR2 from the germline V gene are SGHRS and YFSETQ.

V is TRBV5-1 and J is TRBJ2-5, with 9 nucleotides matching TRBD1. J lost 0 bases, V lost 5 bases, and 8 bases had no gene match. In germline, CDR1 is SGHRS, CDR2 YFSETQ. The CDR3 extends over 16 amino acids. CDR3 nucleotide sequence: TGCGCCAGCAGACTAATGGACAGGGGACACCAAGAGACCCAGTACTTC. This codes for CASRLMDRGHQETQYF.

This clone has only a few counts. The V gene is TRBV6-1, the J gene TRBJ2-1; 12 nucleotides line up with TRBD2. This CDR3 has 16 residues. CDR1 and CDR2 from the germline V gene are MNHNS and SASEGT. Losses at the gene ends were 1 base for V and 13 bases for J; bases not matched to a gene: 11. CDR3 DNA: TGTGCCAGCAGTGAAGGGACTAGCGGGACCCCCCGCCGACAGTTCTTC. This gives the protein CASSEGTSGTPRRQFF.

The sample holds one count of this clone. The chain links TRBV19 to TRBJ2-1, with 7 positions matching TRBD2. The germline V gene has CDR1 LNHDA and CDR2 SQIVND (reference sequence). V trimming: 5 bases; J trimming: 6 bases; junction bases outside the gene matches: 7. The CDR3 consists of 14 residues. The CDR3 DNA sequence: TGTGCCAGTAGTCCCACAACTAGCGTCAATGAGCAGTTCTTC. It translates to CASSPTTSVNEQFF. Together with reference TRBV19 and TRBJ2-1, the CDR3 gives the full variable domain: DGGITQSPKYLFRKEGQNVTLSCEQNLNHDAMYWYRQDPGQGLRLIYYSQIVNDFQKGDIAEGYSVSREKKESFPLTVTSAQKNPTAFYLCASSPTTSVNEQFFGPGTRLTVL.

CDR3 loop: CASSRGGFLSYNSPLHF. The CDR3 bases are TGTGCCAGCAGTCGGGGTGGTTTCCTCTCCTATAATTCACCCCTCCACTTT. V and J are TRBV28 and TRBJ1-6; the D is unclear. The germline V gene encodes CDR1 MDHEN and CDR2 SYDVKM. Trimming shortened V by 5 bases and J by 0 bases, and 14 bases separated the two germline ends. This CDR3 comprises 17 residues.

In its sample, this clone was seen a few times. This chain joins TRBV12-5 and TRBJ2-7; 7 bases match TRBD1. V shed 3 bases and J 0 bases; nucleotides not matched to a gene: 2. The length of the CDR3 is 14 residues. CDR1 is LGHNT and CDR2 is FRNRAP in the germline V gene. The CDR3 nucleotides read TGTGCTAGTGGTTTCGGACAGGCCTCCTACGAGCAGTACTTC. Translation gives CASGFGQASYEQYF.

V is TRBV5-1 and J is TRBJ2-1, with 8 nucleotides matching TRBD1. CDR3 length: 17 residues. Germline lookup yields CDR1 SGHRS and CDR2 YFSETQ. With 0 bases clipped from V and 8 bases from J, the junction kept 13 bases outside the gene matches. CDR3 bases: TGCGCCAGCAGCTTGGCTTCGTTACTGGGACAGGCGGATGAGCAGTTCTTC. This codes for CASSLASLLGQADEQFF.

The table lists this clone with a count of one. The CDR3: CASRGGNTGELFF. CDR3 in DNA: TGTGCCAGCCGGGGGGGAAACACCGGGGAGCTGTTTTTT. This chain joins TRBV27 and TRBJ2-2; 8 bases map to TRBD2. Germline trimming cut 8 bases from V and 2 bases from J; bases unmatched to any gene: 1. Germline V lookup: CDR1 MNHEY, CDR2 SMNVEV (reference sequence). The CDR3 consists of 13 residues.

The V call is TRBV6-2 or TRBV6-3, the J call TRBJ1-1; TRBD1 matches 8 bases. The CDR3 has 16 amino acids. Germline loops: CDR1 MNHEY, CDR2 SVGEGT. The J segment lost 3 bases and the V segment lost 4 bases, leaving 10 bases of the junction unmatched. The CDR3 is CASSFRDRWVYTEAFF. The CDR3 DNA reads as TGTGCCAGCAGTTTCCGGGACAGGTGGGTTTACACTGAAGCTTTCTTT.

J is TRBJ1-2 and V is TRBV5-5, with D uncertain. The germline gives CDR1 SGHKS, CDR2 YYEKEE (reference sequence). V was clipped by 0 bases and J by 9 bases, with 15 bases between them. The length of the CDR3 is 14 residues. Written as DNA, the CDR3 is TGTGCCAGCAGCTTGGCCCCAGGTACCGAAAGCTACACCTTC. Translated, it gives CASSLAPGTESYTF.

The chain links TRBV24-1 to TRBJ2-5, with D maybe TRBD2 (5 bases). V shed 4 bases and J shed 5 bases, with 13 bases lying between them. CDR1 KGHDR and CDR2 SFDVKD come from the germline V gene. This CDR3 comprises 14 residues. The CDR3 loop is CATSDRTGSETQYF. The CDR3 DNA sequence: TGTGCCACCAGTGACCGGACGGGATCGGAGACCCAGTACTTC.

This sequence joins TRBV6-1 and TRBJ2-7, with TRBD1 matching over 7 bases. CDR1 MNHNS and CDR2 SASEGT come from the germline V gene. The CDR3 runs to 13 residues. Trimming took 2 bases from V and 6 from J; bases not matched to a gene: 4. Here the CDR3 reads CASSESPGGEQYF. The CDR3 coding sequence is TGTGCCAGCAGTGAATCCCCAGGGGGCGAGCAGTACTTC.

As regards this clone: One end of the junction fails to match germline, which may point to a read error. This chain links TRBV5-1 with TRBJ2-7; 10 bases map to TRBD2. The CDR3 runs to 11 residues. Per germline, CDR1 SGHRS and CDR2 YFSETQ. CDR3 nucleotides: TGCGCCAGTAGCATTTTCGGGACTAGCGACTTC. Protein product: CASSIFGTSDF.

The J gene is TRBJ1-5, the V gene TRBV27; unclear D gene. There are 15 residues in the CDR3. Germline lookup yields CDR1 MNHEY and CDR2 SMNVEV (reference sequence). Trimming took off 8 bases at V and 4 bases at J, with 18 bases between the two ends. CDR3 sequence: CASDVRGRENQPQHF. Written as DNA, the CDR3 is TGTGCCAGCGACGTTCGCGGGAGAGAGAATCAGCCCCAGCATTTT.

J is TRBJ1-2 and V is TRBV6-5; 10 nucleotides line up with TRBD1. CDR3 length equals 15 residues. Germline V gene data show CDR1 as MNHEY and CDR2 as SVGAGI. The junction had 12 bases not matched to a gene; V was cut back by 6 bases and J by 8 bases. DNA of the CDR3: TGTGCCAGCAGACGGACAGGGGGGAAGGTTGGAGGCTACACCTTC. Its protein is CASRRTGGKVGGYTF.

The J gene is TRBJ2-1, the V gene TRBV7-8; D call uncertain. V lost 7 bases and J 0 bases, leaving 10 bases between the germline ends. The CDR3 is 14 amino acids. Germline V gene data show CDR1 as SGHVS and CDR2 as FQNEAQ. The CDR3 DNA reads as TGTGCCAGCAATCAGATCCGCTCCTACAATGAGCAGTTCTTC. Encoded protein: CASNQIRSYNEQFF.

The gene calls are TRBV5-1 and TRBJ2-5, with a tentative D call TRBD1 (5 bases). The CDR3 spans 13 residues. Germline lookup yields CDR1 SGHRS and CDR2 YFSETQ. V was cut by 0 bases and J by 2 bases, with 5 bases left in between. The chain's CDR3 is CASSLGQQETQYF. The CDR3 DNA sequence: TGCGCCAGCAGCTTGGGACAGCAAGAGACCCAGTACTTC.

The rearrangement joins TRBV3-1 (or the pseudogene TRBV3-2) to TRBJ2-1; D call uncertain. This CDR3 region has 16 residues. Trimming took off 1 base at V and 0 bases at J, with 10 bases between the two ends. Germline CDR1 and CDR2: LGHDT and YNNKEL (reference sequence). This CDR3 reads CASSQVGAFSYNEQFF. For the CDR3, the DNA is TGTGCCAGCAGCCAAGTTGGAGCTTTCTCCTACAATGAGCAGTTCTTC.

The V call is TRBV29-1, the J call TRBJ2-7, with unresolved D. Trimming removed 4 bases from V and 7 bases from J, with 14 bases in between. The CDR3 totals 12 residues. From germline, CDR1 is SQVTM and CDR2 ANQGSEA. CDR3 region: CSVVSGGGEQYF. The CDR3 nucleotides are TGCAGCGTTGTATCGGGTGGCGGTGAGCAGTACTTC.